The present T cell receptor (beta chain) was sequenced within a study of blood T cell repertoires in COVID-19 (TCRdb year 2020). For context, the study as a whole: Samples from collaborators originated in the United States, Italy and Spain and spanned both the acute and convalescent phases of COVID-19. The repertoires were released in a freely available public database meant as a resource for research on the immune response to SARS-CoV-2. Samples were obtained from the ongoing ImmuneRACE study (first 160 participants) and from 1,254 subjects provided by 6 global collaborators. Where available, HLA class I and class II types were obtained from metadata supplied by the sample provider rather than from assay-based typing. The prospective study material was composed of cDNA or gDNA derived from T cells, B-cell-depleted T cells, or PBMCs. Deeply sampled blood TCRbeta repertoires from subjects exposed to, actively infected with, or recovered from COVID-19 were included in the dataset. Sample metadata almost always included a de-identified subject ID, COVID-19 status, age in years and sex. The study at large found these results: The quantity of clinical and demographic metadata differed by source and by participant and was supplied without curation.

From its cysteine to its phenylalanine, the CDR3 spans 13 amino acids. Left in the record is the CDR3 DNA by itself, 39 bases read in frame from the first base. Based on the germline V gene (reference sequence), the CDR1 and CDR2 sequences are GTSNPN and SVGIG. V is pared back by 6 bases and J by 1 base, with 12 bases lying between the germline termini. Each collaborating institution followed its own protocols to collect whole blood in K2EDTA tubes. For TCRbeta analysis, collaborators shipped samples in one of three forms: frozen whole blood, isolated PBMCs, or DNA extracted from either of those sample types. TCRbeta CDR3 regions were amplified from genomic DNA using the immunoSEQ Assay, a bias-controlled multiplex PCR. The authors' pipeline ran thus. Nucleated cell counts per sample were estimated from amplification of reference gene primers within the assay. Sequence reads were collapsed and filtered to measure the absolute abundance of every unique TCRbeta CDR3 rearrangement. For each sample, productive Simpson clonality was calculated as the square root of Simpson's diversity index across productive rearrangements. Entries here come from immuneACCESS through TCRdb and include only in-frame sequences with V and J called. Some clones fail to appear in such tables; in the studies checked, an unresolved V gene covers under half of the shortfall, and the cause of the remainder is unknown. The V and J calls and clone size come from that table; D and trimming were worked out from the DNA. The sample yields 30,000 or so clones; around four fifths were counted once. The ten largest clones add up to approximately 4% of the sample.

Concerning this clone: The antigen this receptor binds is unknown. One base away there is no much larger clone; base qualities are not given.

Rearrangement joined TRBV30 to TRBJ1-1, with the D gene call left open. Sequencing used peripheral blood. This clonotype was obtained from a man between 45 and 60 years old with acute or convalescent COVID-19. The CDR3 here reads CACLPLSNTEAFF. The sequenced DNA: TGTGCCTGCCTCCCCCTATCGAACACTGAAGCTTTCTTT.